The sample holds a few counts of the clone carrying this TCR beta chain. The data belong to a study of blood T cell repertoires in COVID-19. Study-level background: The study drew acute and convalescent COVID-19 samples from the United States, Italy and Spain.

Study processing details: Amplification from reference gene primers served as the basis for estimated nucleated cell counts. Using immunoSEQ multiplex PCR, the repertoire was profiled, and TCRdb retains in-frame clones only, with some absent. V, J and clone size were drawn from that table, and D and trimming were deduced from the DNA. The sample has about 130,000 clones, more than 75% seen once. CDR3 length: 13 residues. V lost 0 bases to trimming and J lost 4 bases, with 9 bases between them. CDR1 is GTSNPN, CDR2 SVGIG, per germline (reference sequence). The chain has TRBV30 and TRBJ1-2; D possibly corresponds to TRBD1 (5 bases). The sample taken for sequencing was peripheral blood. The origin of this receptor is a woman aged 55-70 years with acute or convalescent COVID-19. The CDR3 spells CAWSVQGVYGYTF. The CDR3 DNA reads TGTGCCTGGAGTGTACAAGGGGTCTATGGCTACACCTTC.